The clone carrying this TCR beta chain was counted once. The germline gives CDR1 LNHDA, CDR2 SQIVND (reference sequence). The CDR3 contains 15 residues. After removal of 3 bases from V and 13 bases from J, the junction contained 15 bases not matched to a gene. This specimen comes from a study of blood T cell repertoires in COVID-19. The data were produced by immunoSEQ multiplex PCR, yet TCRdb's version contains in-frame clones alone and is incomplete. Among 200,000 to 250,000 clones, about 79% were seen once, and the ten largest hold 3% to 4%. V and J are TRBV19 and TRBJ2-1, with 7 nucleotides matching TRBD2. Sequenced sample: PBMCs or T cells enriched from blood (not recorded which). This sequence originates from a woman between 55 and 75 years old who had recovered from COVID-19. The CDR3 region is CASSMAQASGKSQFF. The CDR3 bases are TGTGCCAGTAGTATGGCCCAAGCTAGCGGTAAAAGCCAGTTCTTC.